This T cell receptor beta chain stems from a study of identical twins. TCRdb reanalysed the 5' RACE reads using MiXCR and keeps one entry per CDR3 protein. The sample consists of under 350,000 distinct CDR3 sequences, 7.5% to 9.5% of them appearing once. The sample also formed part of further work on yellow fever vaccine responses in identical twins.

Sequenced input: CD8+ T cells sorted from blood. This TCR was recovered from a woman in her late teens or twenties in good health.

The CDR3 spells CASSGLVLYGYTF. The CDR3 nucleotides read TGTGCCAGCAGTGGTCTGGTACTCTATGGCTACACCTTC. The V and J genes are TRBV6-1 and TRBJ1-2; D not resolved. Germline V gene lookup returns CDR1 MNHNS and CDR2 SASEGT. The CDR3 is made up of 13 amino acids. V lost 4 bases and J lost 4, with 10 bases in between.